These 29 T cell receptor beta chains were all obtained from the same sample, sequenced in a study of blood T cell repertoires in COVID-19. The method was immunoSEQ multiplex PCR; TCRdb's version includes in-frame clones alone and lacks a portion of them. In the table there are about 270,000 clones, more than 85% of which are singletons. Sequenced input: PBMCs or T cells enriched from blood (not recorded which). The origin of the receptors is a man aged 40-50 years who had been exposed to COVID-19.

The chain employs TRBV28 and TRBJ1-2, with a weak D call TRBD1 (6 bases). This CDR3 is built from 16 residues. Germline values: CDR1 MDHEN, CDR2 SYDVKM. V was pared by 6 bases and J by 7 bases, with 24 bases between. The CDR3 region is CASSQQRGGTLFGYTF. The DNA for the CDR3 is TGTGCCAGCAGCCAACAAAGGGGGGGCACATTGTTTGGCTACACCTTC.

This chain connects TRBV10-1 to TRBJ1-1; D unresolved. V was shortened by 5 bases and J by 1 base, with 8 bases between the two germline ends. The CDR3 sequence is 13 residues long. CDR1 is WNHNN and CDR2 is SYGVQD in the germline V gene (reference sequence). CDR3 loop: CASSYSQNTEAFF. The CDR3 DNA reads TGCGCCAGCAGTTACAGTCAGAACACTGAAGCTTTCTTT.

The chain employs TRBV5-1 and TRBJ2-4; the D is unclear. The germline V gene has CDR1 SGHRS and CDR2 YFSETQ. V lost 0 bases and J 0 bases, leaving 7 bases between the germline ends. This CDR3 is 15 amino acids long. CDR3 in amino acids: CASSLDALAKNIQYF. CDR3 DNA: TGCGCCAGCAGCTTGGACGCACTAGCCAAAAACATTCAGTACTTC.

CDR3 sequence (DNA): TGTGCCAGCAGCAAAGAGGGGACAGGGGGCTTGGGGAACACTGAAGCTTTCTTT. It specifies CASSKEGTGGLGNTEAFF. The chain has TRBV21-1 and TRBJ1-1; TRBD1 is the table's D call and was not checked against the DNA. TRBV21-1 is flagged as a pseudogene. The CDR3 contains 18 residues.

The rearrangement links TRBV7-9 to TRBJ1-2; D is possibly TRBD1 (6 bases). From germline, CDR1 is SEHNR and CDR2 FQNEAQ (reference sequence). Trimming removed 7 bases from V and 6 bases from J, with 24 bases in between. The CDR3 extends over 16 amino acids. The CDR3 protein is CASNRVEGPGLDGYTF. The CDR3, as DNA: TGTGCCAGCAACAGGGTTGAGGGACCGGGCTTGGATGGCTACACCTTC.

This CDR3 reads CASSQVGHLAYNEQFF. Here the CDR3 DNA reads TGTGCCAGCAGCCAAGTTGGGCATCTCGCCTACAATGAGCAGTTCTTC. The chain combines TRBV14 with TRBJ2-1; D remains ambiguous. This CDR3 has 16 amino acids. Germline V lookup: CDR1 SGHDN, CDR2 FVKESK. Trimming removed 1 base from V and 2 bases from J, with 12 bases in between.

This clone occurred a few times. This chain connects TRBV5-4 to TRBJ2-1; 7 bases are a match to TRBD2. With V trimmed by 1 base and J by 0 bases, 7 bases remained unmatched. CDR1 and CDR2 from the germline V gene are SGHNT and YYREEE (reference sequence). This CDR3 is 17 amino acids long. This CDR3 reads CASSLKSGASSYNEQFF. In DNA, the CDR3 is TGTGCCAGCAGCTTGAAGAGCGGGGCTAGCTCCTACAATGAGCAGTTCTTC.

This clone was seen only once. This chain connects TRBV24-1 to TRBJ1-5; 8 bases map to TRBD1. The J segment lost 3 bases and the V segment lost 2 bases, leaving 5 bases of the junction unmatched. Germline V gene data show CDR1 as KGHDR and CDR2 as SFDVKD. This CDR3 contains 16 residues. The CDR3 protein is CATSDSYRGYNQPQHF. The CDR3 DNA follows: TGTGCCACCAGTGATTCCTACAGGGGGTACAATCAGCCCCAGCATTTT.

The genes are TRBV3-1 (or the pseudogene TRBV3-2) and TRBJ2-5; tentative D call: TRBD2 (6 bases). V lost 0 bases and J 4 bases, leaving 15 bases between the germline ends. Looked up from germline, CDR1 is LGHDT and CDR2 is YNNKEL (reference sequence). This CDR3 region has 16 residues. The CDR3 DNA sequence: TGTGCCAGCAGCCAAGATAACGCGGGAAGTCGAGAGACCCAGTACTTC. This gives the protein CASSQDNAGSRETQYF.

The V call is TRBV28, the J call TRBJ2-7; the match to TRBD1 covers 8 bases. J lost 3 bases, V lost 7 bases, and 8 bases had no gene match. The CDR3 spans 14 residues. Looked up from germline, CDR1 is MDHEN and CDR2 is SYDVKM. CDR3 region: CASTLDRGGYEQYF. In DNA form, the CDR3 reads TGTGCCAGCACCCTAGACAGGGGAGGCTACGAGCAGTACTTC.

The chain couples TRBV7-6 to TRBJ1-3, with D unresolved. CDR3 length: 12 amino acids. Germline V gene lookup returns CDR1 SGHVS and CDR2 FNYEAQ. Trimming took 4 bases from V and 6 from J, leaving 7 bases between them. CDR3 region: CASSSLLNTIYF. CDR3 bases: TGTGCCAGCAGCTCTCTCCTAAACACCATATATTTT.

The chain employs TRBV28 and TRBJ2-7; TRBD2 agrees at 12 bases. The CDR3 sequence is 19 residues long. CDR1 and CDR2 (germline): MDHEN, SYDVKM. Losses at the gene ends were 6 bases for V and 5 bases for J; bases not matched to a gene: 20. CDR3 nucleotide sequence: TGTGCCAGCAGCTCCAAATTGGGACTAGCGGGCTCCCTCGGAAACGAGCAGTACTTC. This gives the protein CASSSKLGLAGSLGNEQYF.

This chain links TRBV24-1 with TRBJ1-2; no clear D gene. Trimming shortened V by 4 bases and J by 4 bases, and 12 bases separated the two germline ends. The CDR3 is made up of 14 amino acids. The germline V gene encodes CDR1 KGHDR and CDR2 SFDVKD. The CDR3: CATSDPPYSYGYTF. CDR3 sequence (DNA): TGTGCCACCAGTGACCCCCCTTACTCCTATGGCTACACCTTC.

The rearrangement uses TRBV5-1 and TRBJ2-5; 11 nucleotides match TRBD2. V lost 4 bases, J lost 4 bases, and 9 bases stayed unmatched. Germline CDR1 is SGHRS and CDR2 is YFSETQ. The CDR3 covers 16 residues. The CDR3 DNA sequence: TGCGCCAGCAGCCTAAGACTAGCGGGACTGGGAGAGACCCAGTACTTC. As protein: CASSLRLAGLGETQYF.

This chain uses TRBV9 with TRBJ1-1; D might be TRBD1 (5 bases). V was pared by 4 bases and J by 1 base, with 8 bases between. The length of the CDR3 is 13 residues. CDR1 is SGDLS, CDR2 YYNGEE, per germline. CDR3 loop: CASSKTGNTEAFF. The CDR3 nucleotides are TGTGCCAGCAGCAAAACAGGGAACACTGAAGCTTTCTTT.

As to this clone: Other DNA sequences in this specimen translate into the identical CDR3. V gene TRBV2 combines with J gene TRBJ2-1; D is unclear. This CDR3 has 13 amino acids. V lost 4 bases, J lost 4 bases, and 8 bases lay in between. Per germline, CDR1 SNHLY and CDR2 FYNNEI. This chain's CDR3 is CASSGDSYNEQFF. For the CDR3, the DNA is TGTGCCAGCAGTGGAGACTCTTACAATGAGCAGTTCTTC.

The V call is TRBV29-1, the J call TRBJ1-1, with D perhaps TRBD1 (5 bases). V shed 3 bases and J shed 6 bases, with 14 bases lying between them. The CDR3 loop spans 13 amino acids. Germline CDR1 and CDR2: SQVTM and ANQGSEA. The CDR3 sequence: CSVDQGGPAEAFF. CDR3 nucleotides: TGCAGCGTTGACCAGGGTGGTCCGGCTGAAGCTTTCTTT.

The V and J genes are TRBV7-2 and TRBJ1-1; TRBD1 matches at 8 bases. V lost 3 bases to trimming and J lost 0 bases; unmatched junction nucleotides: 3. Germline V gene sequence: CDR1 SGHTA, CDR2 FQGNSA. The CDR3 loop spans 15 amino acids. The CDR3: CASSFWTGMNTEAFF. CDR3 nucleotides: TGTGCCAGCAGCTTTTGGACAGGGATGAACACTGAAGCTTTCTTT.

The count of this clone is one. V usage is TRBV15 and J usage is TRBJ2-7, with 9 bases that match TRBD2. Trimming cost V 1 base and J 5 bases; bases outside gene matches: 18. This CDR3 contains 19 residues. Germline CDR1 LNHNV, CDR2 YYDKDF (reference sequence). CDR3 DNA: TGTGCCACCAGCAGAGTTGGCCCGATAGTAGCGGGAGCTCCTCACGAGCAGTACTTC. It specifies CATSRVGPIVAGAPHEQYF.

The gene calls are TRBV18 and TRBJ1-1; D uncertain. This CDR3 has 13 residues. The V gene lost 5 bases and the J gene lost 3 bases, with 10 bases spanning the gap. The germline gives CDR1 KGHSH, CDR2 LQKENI. DNA of the CDR3: TGTGCCAGCTCATCGACCCGGGACACTGAAGCTTTCTTT. Protein: CASSSTRDTEAFF.

This clone was seen just once. This chain joins TRBV15 and TRBJ2-3; D may be TRBD2 (6 bases). Trimming pared 3 bases from V and 1 base from J, leaving 14 bases between. The CDR3 contains 16 residues. Germline lookup yields CDR1 LNHNV and CDR2 YYDKDF (reference sequence). The CDR3 DNA reads as TGTGCCACCAGCAGGCCCGGGGGAGTTGGCACAGATACGCAGTATTTT. Protein: CATSRPGGVGTDTQYF.

The chain links TRBV4-1 to TRBJ2-2, with a possible D match to TRBD2 (5 bases). CDR3 size: 16 residues. With 2 bases removed from V and 5 bases from J, the gap between germline ends came to 15 bases. The germline V gene has CDR1 MGHRA and CDR2 YSYEKL. CDR3 in DNA: TGCGCCAGCAGCCAAAACTTCAATGGAGGAACCGGGGAGCTGTTTTTT. Amino acids: CASSQNFNGGTGELFF.

This chain links TRBV6-5 with TRBJ2-7, with TRBD1 identical over 7 bases. CDR3 length equals 14 residues. The V and J ends lost 7 bases and 0 bases, in that order; junction bases with no gene match: 6. Germline lookup yields CDR1 MNHEY and CDR2 SVGAGI. This chain's CDR3 is CASKTGSFSYEQYF. CDR3 bases: TGTGCCAGCAAGACAGGGTCCTTCTCCTACGAGCAGTACTTC.

The chain carries TRBV25-1 and TRBJ2-5, with TRBD2 identical over 10 bases. The germline V gene has CDR1 MGHDK and CDR2 SYGVNS. The CDR3 is made up of 17 amino acids. The V segment lost 1 base and the J segment 5 bases; nucleotides outside the gene matches: 10. The CDR3 nucleotides read TGTGCCAGCAGTGAATGGCGCAGCGGGAGGGCTAGTGAGACCCAGTACTTC. It translates to CASSEWRSGRASETQYF.

The table lists this clone with a few counts. V is TRBV5-6 and J is TRBJ2-7; 10 nucleotides agree with TRBD2. This CDR3 is 16 amino acids long. V shed 0 bases and J 4 bases; nucleotides not matched to a gene: 7. Germline lookup yields CDR1 SGHDT and CDR2 YYEEEE. CDR3 nucleotides: TGTGCCAGCAGCTTGGGTCTAGCGGGAGTAAATTACGAGCAGTACTTC. Its translation is CASSLGLAGVNYEQYF.

The V and J genes are TRBV9 and TRBJ2-3; D uncertain. V dropped 1 base and J dropped 1 base, with 19 bases sitting between them. This CDR3 region has 18 residues. The germline V gene has CDR1 SGDLS and CDR2 YYNGEE. CDR3: CASSVNLKASAGTDTQYF. The CDR3 region has the DNA TGTGCCAGCAGCGTAAATCTAAAGGCTTCTGCGGGCACAGATACGCAGTATTTT.

The count of this clone is one. This chain joins TRBV9 and TRBJ1-1; D is possibly TRBD1 (5 bases). The CDR3 spans 13 residues. Trimming took 6 bases from V and 8 from J, leaving 17 bases between them. CDR1 and CDR2 (germline): SGDLS, YYNGEE. DNA of the CDR3: TGTGCCAGCATTCCCCATGGGGCTGGGGAAGCTTTCTTT. Translated, it gives CASIPHGAGEAFF.

This clone was found once. The chain carries TRBV18 and TRBJ1-3; 9 bases are a match to TRBD1. V was pared by 3 bases and J by 2 bases, with 5 bases of the junction left unmatched. This CDR3 spans 16 amino acids. CDR1 is KGHSH, CDR2 LQKENI, per germline. CDR3 residues: CASSPGTGSTGNTIYF. CDR3 coding DNA: TGTGCCAGCTCACCCGGGACAGGGAGTACTGGAAACACCATATATTTT. The variable domain in full, completed from reference TRBV18 and TRBJ1-3, reads NAGVMQNPRHLVRRRGQEARLRCSPMKGHSHVYWYRQLPEEGLKFMVYLQKENIIDESGMPKERFSAEFPKEGPSILRIQQVVRGDSAAYFCASSPGTGSTGNTIYFGEGSWLTVV.

The CDR3 bases are TGCAGCGTCGGAGACGGAATACAGGGGATCTCCTACGAGCAGTACTTC. As protein: CSVGDGIQGISYEQYF. The gene calls are TRBV29-1 and TRBJ2-7, with 7 bases that match TRBD1. This CDR3 is 16 amino acids long. After removal of 6 bases from V and 0 bases from J, the junction contained 14 bases not matched to a gene. CDR1 and CDR2 (germline): SQVTM, ANQGSEA.